The source of this T cell receptor (beta chain) is a study of cytomegalovirus exposure and HLA in healthy donors. Per the germline V gene, CDR1 is SGHTA and CDR2 is FQGTGA. CDR3 size: 15 residues. Trimming took off 0 bases at V and 6 bases at J, with 11 bases between the two ends. TCRdb keeps only in-frame clones here, not all; method: immunoSEQ multiplex PCR. The sample shows some 120,000 clones, over 90% of them seen only once. The sequenced sample was PBMCs. The clonotype comes from a woman younger than 30 in good health and CMV-seronegative. This rearrangement joins TRBV7-3 to TRBJ1-4; D is unresolved. The CDR3 region is CASSLTRSSYEKLFF. CDR3 DNA: TGTGCCAGCAGCTTAACTCGGTCGAGCTATGAAAAACTGTTTTTT.